These T cell receptor beta chains were read from a single sample in a study of blood T cell repertoires in COVID-19. Sequencing was performed with immunoSEQ multiplex PCR; in TCRdb, only in-frame clones are kept and a portion is missing. Here the sample spans about 110,000 clones, around 89% being singletons. Sequenced input: peripheral blood. These receptors were obtained from a woman between 45 and 60 years old with acute or convalescent COVID-19. CDR3s include the opening cysteine and the closing phenylalanine or tryptophan. Fields, in order: J gene, V gene, CDR3 protein.

>TRBJ1-2|TRBV29-1
CSVEGGQGNYGYTF
>TRBJ1-6|TRBV2
CASNRERSPLHF
>TRBJ2-3|TRBV30
CAWRPMGAEDTQYF
>TRBJ1-2|TRBV6-5
CASSYGQGGYGGYTF
>TRBJ2-3|TRBV2
CASVGLPSSTDTQYF
>TRBJ1-3|TRBV27
CASSLYRESGNTIYF
>TRBJ1-5|TRBV6-1
CASSEGTGTQPQHF
>TRBJ2-3|TRBV5-4
CASSLVTSPSTDTQYF
>TRBJ1-2|TRBV7-2
CASSLTGSNYGYTF
>TRBJ2-7|TRBV5-4
CASSPDGQGAHEQYF
>TRBJ2-3|TRBV18
CASSSDRGYTDTQYF
>TRBJ1-3|TRBV3-1/TRBV3-2
CASTGLSGNTIYF
>TRBJ1-3|TRBV28
CAITTGATGNTIYF
>TRBJ1-4|TRBV5-4
CASSFGGETEKLFF
>TRBJ2-7|TRBV18
CASSPGLAKTYEQYF
>TRBJ1-5|TRBV6-6
CASSYSQGDQPQHF
>TRBJ2-1|TRBV15
CATSRAATGDYNEQFF
>TRBJ2-1|TRBV3-1/TRBV3-2
CASKGVAGYNEQFF
>TRBJ1-4|TRBV4-1
CASSQLGLQGKTNEKLFF
>TRBJ2-7|TRBV6-1
CASSELRTGGEQYF
>TRBJ2-3|TRBV15
CATSRLAETDTQYF
>TRBJ1-1|TRBV24-1
CATSATGGLSEAFF
>TRBJ2-3|TRBV5-6
CASSLRTSGISSTDTQYF
>TRBJ1-5|TRBV5-1
CASSPGGGQLGQPQHF
>TRBJ1-3|TRBV2
CASGGHPGNTIYF
>TRBJ2-1|TRBV7-2
CASSLLTSGYLRVVNEQFF
>TRBJ2-2|TRBV27
CANSSANTGELFF
>TRBJ2-2|TRBV10-2
CASSDPGLAGTNTGELFF
>TRBJ2-2|TRBV24-1
CATSDSGRTTGELFF
>TRBJ2-5|TRBV29-1
CSVERSGAETQYF
>TRBJ2-7|TRBV28
CASSRDLGNYEQYF
>TRBJ2-6|TRBV10-2
CASSPVGANVLTF
>TRBJ2-3|TRBV10-3
CAIKHQGKDTQYF
>TRBJ2-7|TRBV2
CASSNLQGVGEQYF
>TRBJ2-7|TRBV29-1
CSAQREGRYEQYF
>TRBJ2-3|TRBV6-2/TRBV6-3
CASSYPGLAVPSSSTDTQYF
>TRBJ2-1|TRBV11-2
CASSRTIEQFF
>TRBJ2-7|TRBV27
CASSRTPGLAGGLGEQYF
>TRBJ2-1|TRBV3-1/TRBV3-2
CASSQPRGRIDEQFF
>TRBJ2-1|TRBV19
CASSNPRAGEPNEQFF
>TRBJ1-2|TRBV2
CASSAQARANYGYTF
>TRBJ2-3|TRBV7-2
CASSLARSGRSPDTQYF
>TRBJ1-6|TRBV11-3
CASSADSYSPLHF
>TRBJ2-5|TRBV4-2
CASSQASGGEWETQYF
>TRBJ2-2|TRBV5-1
CASWDPTGETGELFF
>TRBJ1-1|TRBV5-6
CASSSGGRRRTEAFF
>TRBJ1-1|TRBV5-5
CASSLTGTVNTEAFF